Presented here are 25 T cell receptor beta chains from one specimen sequenced in a study of T cell responses to AZD1222 COVID-19 vaccine. The table came from immunoSEQ multiplex PCR; TCRdb's copy has only in-frame clones and leaves some out. The table shows about 74,000 clones, with approximately 90% occurring only once. The specimen was peripheral blood, collected 28 days after the second AZD1222 dose. The receptors were sampled from an adult who received the AZD1222 COVID-19 vaccine.

The chain recombines TRBV28 with TRBJ2-7; D possibly corresponds to TRBD1 (5 bases). The CDR3 has 15 residues. Germline V gene data show CDR1 as MDHEN and CDR2 as SYDVKM. V lost 6 bases to trimming and J lost 2 bases, with 17 bases between them. CDR3 residues: CASSSLGLATYEQYF. DNA for the CDR3: TGTGCCAGCAGCTCGTTGGGGCTTGCAACCTACGAGCAGTACTTC.

As DNA, the CDR3 is TGCGCCAGCAGCACCGGGGACTCCACTTGGAAGACCCAGTACTTC. It codes for CASSTGDSTWKTQYF. The V gene is TRBV5-1, the J gene TRBJ2-5; D is possibly TRBD2 (6 bases). This CDR3 is 15 amino acids long. CDR1 is SGHRS and CDR2 is YFSETQ in the germline V gene. V lost 4 bases and J lost 6, with 19 bases in between.

This clone was counted a few times. The chain carries TRBV7-3 and TRBJ2-1; D is perhaps TRBD2 (5 bases). Germline CDR1 is SGHTA and CDR2 is FQGTGA. The CDR3 extends over 13 amino acids. The V gene lost 1 base and the J gene lost 5 bases, with 6 bases spanning the gap. The CDR3 DNA follows: TGTGCCAGCAGCTTAAGACTAAACAATGAGCAGTTCTTC. Translated, it gives CASSLRLNNEQFF.

The V call is TRBV18, the J call TRBJ1-3; D unclear. The CDR3 is 13 residues long. The V gene's germline CDR1 is KGHSH and CDR2 LQKENI. Trimming shortened V by 0 bases and J by 7 bases, and 7 bases separated the two germline ends. The CDR3 loop reads CASSPPGSNTIYF. CDR3 nucleotides: TGTGCCAGCTCACCACCGGGCAGCAACACCATATATTTT.

The chain combines TRBV5-1 with TRBJ2-5; 9 bases align to TRBD1. The germline CDR1 and CDR2 sequences are SGHRS and YFSETQ. Losses at the gene ends were 5 bases for V and 2 bases for J; bases not matched to a gene: 1. This CDR3 has 13 amino acids. The DNA of the CDR3 is TGCGCCAGCAGGGGACAGGGACAAGAGACCCAGTACTTC. The encoded protein is CASRGQGQETQYF.

This chain uses TRBV7-2 with TRBJ2-7, with 7 bases identical to TRBD1. V shed 6 bases and J 5 bases; nucleotides not matched to a gene: 4. CDR3 length: 12 amino acids. Germline V gene data show CDR1 as SGHTA and CDR2 as FQGNSA. The CDR3 bases are TGTGCCAGCAGGTTGACAGGGCACGAGCAGTACTTC. It codes for CASRLTGHEQYF.

The rearrangement uses TRBV19 and TRBJ2-7; D gene unclear. V was cut by 3 bases and J by 4 bases, with 4 bases left in between. The V gene's germline CDR1 is LNHDA and CDR2 SQIVND (reference sequence). The length of the CDR3 is 11 residues. CDR3 nucleotides: TGTGCCAGTAGTATGGATTACGAGCAGTACTTC. Amino acid sequence: CASSMDYEQYF.

This clone was counted once. This chain uses TRBV3-1 (or the pseudogene TRBV3-2) with TRBJ1-3, with D perhaps TRBD1 (6 bases). Germline assignment: CDR1 LGHDT and CDR2 YNNKEL (reference sequence). The CDR3 runs 15 residues. Trimming stripped 4 bases from V and 4 bases from J, with 14 bases between. Written as DNA, the CDR3 is TGTGCCAGCAGCCTCGGGACATTCGGCGGAAACACCATATATTTT. This sequence encodes CASSLGTFGGNTIYF.

The chain couples TRBV6-1 to TRBJ2-5, with TRBD1 matching over 10 bases. The V gene end was trimmed by 3 bases and the J gene end by 4 bases; junction bases not matched to a gene: 5. The CDR3 totals 15 residues. Germline CDR1 and CDR2: MNHNS and SASEGT. CDR3 in DNA: TGTGCCAGCAGTGATCGACAGGGGGCGAGAGAGACCCAGTACTTC. As protein: CASSDRQGARETQYF.

The chain is built from TRBV30 and TRBJ2-3; TRBD2 aligns across 11 bases. The junction had 2 bases not matched to a gene; V was cut back by 0 bases and J by 6 bases. CDR3 size: 14 residues. Looked up from germline, CDR1 is GTSNPN and CDR2 is SVGIG (reference sequence). CDR3 protein: CAWSVLAGADTQYF. DNA for the CDR3: TGTGCCTGGAGTGTACTAGCGGGAGCTGATACGCAGTATTTT.

This clone has just one count. The rearrangement uses TRBV19 and TRBJ1-1, with D maybe TRBD1 (6 bases). The germline gives CDR1 LNHDA, CDR2 SQIVND (reference sequence). V shed 5 bases and J shed 3 bases, with 10 bases lying between them. The CDR3 consists of 13 residues. The CDR3, as DNA: TGTGCCAGTAGTCCCCGGACAGACACTGAAGCTTTCTTT. It is translated as CASSPRTDTEAFF.

This chain connects TRBV12-3 or TRBV12-4 to TRBJ2-3; a weak D match, TRBD2 (5 bases). The CDR3 totals 13 residues. Trimming stripped 5 bases from V and 3 bases from J, with 9 bases between. CDR3 bases: TGTGCCAGCAGTACACGGGGTACAGATACGCAGTATTTT. Its translation: CASSTRGTDTQYF.

CDR3 coding DNA: TGTGCCAGCAGTGAAGCGCTTGGGGTTCGCTATGGCTACACCTTC. As protein: CASSEALGVRYGYTF. V is TRBV2 and J is TRBJ1-2; D call uncertain. The V end was cut by 0 bases, the J end by 4 bases, with 12 bases between. There are 15 residues in the CDR3. In germline, CDR1 is SNHLY, CDR2 FYNNEI.

The chain joins TRBV7-2 to TRBJ1-5, with a weak D call TRBD1 (5 bases). Germline loops: CDR1 SGHTA, CDR2 FQGNSA. V lost 5 bases and J 0 bases, leaving 14 bases between the germline ends. The CDR3 length is 16 residues. As DNA, the CDR3 is TGTGCCAGCAGCAATTTACCAGGGTATAGCAATCAGCCCCAGCATTTT. Encoded protein: CASSNLPGYSNQPQHF. The full variable domain, its missing parts supplied by reference TRBV7-2 and TRBJ1-5, is GAGVSQSPSNKVTEKGKDVELRCDPISGHTALYWYRQSLGQGLEFLIYFQGNSAPDKSGLPSDRFSAERTGGSVSTLTIQRTQQEDSAVYLCASSNLPGYSNQPQHFGDGTRLSIL.

The chain joins TRBV30 to TRBJ1-1; D remains ambiguous. The length of the CDR3 is 12 residues. Germline V gives CDR1 GTSNPN, CDR2 SVGIG (reference sequence). Trimming pared 0 bases from V and 8 bases from J, leaving 10 bases between. CDR3 residues: CAWSVRLLEAFF. The CDR3 DNA reads as TGTGCCTGGAGTGTACGTTTACTAGAAGCTTTCTTT.

This clone was counted between two and nine times. J is TRBJ2-7 and V is TRBV27, with D possibly being TRBD1 (6 bases). Trimming removed 6 bases from V and 2 bases from J, with 8 bases in between. Germline values: CDR1 MNHEY, CDR2 SMNVEV (reference sequence). CDR3 length: 12 residues. The CDR3 region has the DNA TGTGCCAGCAGCGACAGGACCTACGAGCAGTACTTC. Residues: CASSDRTYEQYF.

The V and J genes are TRBV5-1 and TRBJ2-4; 10 bases match TRBD1. Germline V gene data show CDR1 as SGHRS and CDR2 as YFSETQ. V was pared by 4 bases and J by 8 bases, with 9 bases of the junction left unmatched. This CDR3 region has 15 residues. As DNA, the CDR3 is TGCGCCAGCAGCCCCCCGACAGGGGGCGCAGACATTCAGTACTTC. This sequence encodes CASSPPTGGADIQYF.

V and J are TRBV6-5 and TRBJ1-2; 8 bases map to TRBD1. This CDR3 is 14 amino acids long. From germline, CDR1 is MNHEY and CDR2 SVGAGI. The V segment lost 6 bases and the J segment 4 bases; nucleotides outside the gene matches: 7. The CDR3 DNA follows: TGTGCCAGCAGATTGGACAGGGCTGGCTATGGCTACACCTTC. Its translation is CASRLDRAGYGYTF.

The gene calls are TRBV7-2 and TRBJ2-7, with TRBD2 matching over 7 bases. The J segment lost 0 bases and the V segment lost 2 bases, leaving 4 bases of the junction unmatched. Germline lookup yields CDR1 SGHTA and CDR2 FQGNSA. CDR3 length: 15 amino acids. CDR3 region: CASSLWGGSSYEQYF. CDR3 coding DNA: TGTGCCAGCAGCTTATGGGGAGGGAGCTCCTACGAGCAGTACTTC.

V gene TRBV19 combines with J gene TRBJ1-2; TRBD1 might be the D (5 bases). The CDR3 spans 17 residues. Trimming took 5 bases from V and 4 from J, leaving 23 bases between them. The germline CDR1 and CDR2 sequences are LNHDA and SQIVND (reference sequence). For the CDR3, the DNA is TGTGCCAGTAGTCACTCCGGGACTACCCGTTCCGTCTATGGCTACACCTTC. This encodes CASSHSGTTRSVYGYTF.

The gene calls are TRBV5-1 and TRBJ2-2; a possible D gene is TRBD1 (5 bases). This CDR3 has 15 amino acids. Per the germline V gene, CDR1 is SGHRS and CDR2 is YFSETQ. The germline V and J ends were trimmed by 5 bases and 0 bases, with 11 bases remaining between them. The CDR3 loop reads CASSKGFANTGELFF. The CDR3 nucleotides are TGCGCCAGCAGTAAGGGGTTCGCGAACACCGGGGAGCTGTTTTTT.

The chain couples TRBV7-2 to TRBJ1-2, with TRBD1 as a possible D gene (5 bases). This CDR3 region has 14 residues. V was shortened by 0 bases and J by 5 bases, with 10 bases between the two germline ends. Germline CDR1 reads SGHTA; CDR2 reads FQGNSA. The CDR3: CASSLAIAGYGYTF. The CDR3 DNA reads as TGTGCCAGCAGCTTAGCAATTGCAGGGTATGGCTACACCTTC. Filled out from reference TRBV7-2 and TRBJ1-2, the complete variable domain reads GAGVSQSPSNKVTEKGKDVELRCDPISGHTALYWYRQSLGQGLEFLIYFQGNSAPDKSGLPSDRFSAERTGGSVSTLTIQRTQQEDSAVYLCASSLAIAGYGYTFGSGTRLTVV.

The chain has TRBV11-2 and TRBJ2-7; 7 bases map to TRBD2. The germline V gene encodes CDR1 SGHAT and CDR2 FQNNGV. After removal of 0 bases from V and 0 bases from J, the junction contained 8 bases not matched to a gene. CDR3 length: 17 residues. This chain's CDR3 is CASSLDRRPSGSYEQYF. CDR3 coding DNA: TGTGCCAGCAGCTTAGATAGGAGGCCTAGCGGCTCCTACGAGCAGTACTTC.

The chain employs TRBV30 and TRBJ2-1; D is unclear. The germline CDR1 and CDR2 sequences are GTSNPN and SVGIG (reference sequence). The CDR3 is 11 amino acids. V lost 0 bases and J 15 bases, leaving 12 bases between the germline ends. The DNA for the CDR3 is TGTGCCTGGAGTGTGGACCCAACGCCGTTCTTC. It is translated as CAWSVDPTPFF.

The chain couples TRBV7-2 to TRBJ2-5; D remains ambiguous. Trimming removed 1 base at V and 5 bases at J, with 8 bases between. The CDR3 is made up of 13 amino acids. The germline V gene has CDR1 SGHTA and CDR2 FQGNSA. Here the CDR3 DNA reads TGTGCCAGCAGCTTAGATCAACGGGAGACCCAGTACTTC. It specifies CASSLDQRETQYF. Full variable domain (outside the CDR3, taken from reference TRBV7-2 and TRBJ2-5): GAGVSQSPSNKVTEKGKDVELRCDPISGHTALYWYRQSLGQGLEFLIYFQGNSAPDKSGLPSDRFSAERTGGSVSTLTIQRTQQEDSAVYLCASSLDQRETQYFGPGTRLLVL.